The 29 T cell receptor beta chains below come from one sample, sequenced in a study of early T cells in non-severe SARS-CoV-2 infection. TCRdb ran MiXCR on the 5' RACE reads and lists one entry per CDR3 protein. The data show 45,000 to 65,000 distinct CDR3 sequences, less than 9.5% seen once. Sequencing was done on a sample of whole blood. Receptors originate from an adult who was a healthcare worker with PCR-confirmed SARS-CoV-2 infection or an uninfected control (not recorded which).

The sample holds a few counts of this clonotype. The gene calls are TRBV18 and TRBJ2-1; D could derive from TRBD1 or TRBD2 (5 bases each). This CDR3 contains 17 residues. Between the trimmed V and J ends, which lost 0 bases and 1 base, there was a span of 13 bases. Germline CDR1 reads KGHSH; CDR2 reads LQKENI. This CDR3 is CASSPPGDSRSYNEQFF. In DNA form, the CDR3 reads TGTGCCAGCTCACCACCGGGGGATTCTCGGTCCTACAATGAGCAGTTCTTC.

This clonotype was counted ten times or more. This rearrangement joins TRBV24-1 to TRBJ2-2; 8 nucleotides agree with TRBD1. The germline V gene has CDR1 KGHDR and CDR2 SFDVKD. With V trimmed by 3 bases and J by 1 base, 3 bases remained unmatched. This CDR3 contains 16 residues. The CDR3 here is CATSDPGQGNTGELFF. CDR3 DNA sequence: TGTGCCACCAGTGATCCAGGACAGGGGAACACCGGGGAGCTGTTTTTT.

This clonotype was seen at least ten times. This chain links TRBV29-1 with TRBJ2-7; unclear D gene. The germline gives CDR1 SQVTM, CDR2 ANQGSEA. Trimming stripped 4 bases from V and 3 bases from J, with 16 bases between. The CDR3 has 14 amino acids. CDR3 region: CSVVVGGLSYEQYF. In DNA, the CDR3 is TGCAGCGTTGTCGTGGGTGGCTTAAGCTACGAGCAGTACTTC.

This clonotype was seen repeatedly, ten times or more. V gene TRBV5-1 combines with J gene TRBJ2-2; 12 positions agree with TRBD2. The germline V gene has CDR1 SGHRS and CDR2 YFSETQ. The CDR3 loop spans 16 amino acids. Trimming at V came to 0 bases and at J to 6 bases, leaving 3 bases not matched to a gene. The CDR3 here is CASSLGTSGVSGELFF. In DNA, the CDR3 is TGCGCCAGCAGCTTGGGGACTAGCGGGGTCTCCGGGGAGCTGTTTTTT.

At least ten counts were recorded for this clonotype. This sequence joins TRBV7-9 and TRBJ2-1; the D is unclear. The germline V gene encodes CDR1 SEHNR and CDR2 FQNEAQ (reference sequence). With 2 bases removed from V and 8 bases from J, the gap between germline ends came to 13 bases. This CDR3 comprises 14 residues. The CDR3 reads CASSLTPRIHEQFF. The CDR3 nucleotides are TGTGCCAGCAGCTTAACCCCTAGGATCCATGAGCAGTTCTTC.

The rearrangement joins TRBV12-3 or TRBV12-4 to TRBJ2-1, with TRBD2 matching over 9 bases. The ends lost 9 bases at V and 6 bases at J; junction bases unmatched: 6. This CDR3 has 13 amino acids. CDR3 protein: CASIAGVGNEQFF. DNA for the CDR3: TGTGCCAGTATAGCGGGAGTGGGCAATGAGCAGTTCTTC.

The chain has TRBV12-3 or TRBV12-4 and TRBJ1-3; D gene ambiguous. Trimming took off 9 bases at V and 4 bases at J, with 13 bases between the two ends. The length of the CDR3 is 13 residues. This chain's CDR3 is CASHIGRGNTIYF. DNA for the CDR3: TGTGCCAGTCACATAGGTCGAGGAAACACCATATATTTT.

In this sample, this clonotype turned up many times. The chain links TRBV20-1 to TRBJ2-3; no firm D call. Trimming pared 2 bases from V and 2 bases from J, leaving 8 bases between. The CDR3 is 13 residues long. Germline CDR1 DFQATT, CDR2 SNEGSKA (reference sequence). Written as DNA, the CDR3 is TGCAGTGCTAGATTCCTATCCACAGATACGCAGTATTTT. As protein: CSARFLSTDTQYF.

The sample holds many counts of this clonotype. The chain recombines TRBV12-3 or TRBV12-4 with TRBJ2-1; 8 bases fit TRBD2. The CDR3 totals 15 residues. With V trimmed by 6 bases and J by 6 bases, 10 bases remained unmatched. The CDR3 is CASRASGLGANEQFF. The CDR3 coding sequence is TGTGCCAGCAGAGCTAGCGGGTTGGGGGCCAATGAGCAGTTCTTC.

The V gene is TRBV10-3, the J gene TRBJ2-7; D not resolved. The CDR3 is made up of 11 amino acids. Looked up from germline, CDR1 is ENHRY and CDR2 is SYGVKD. Trimming pared 3 bases from V and 0 bases from J, leaving 0 bases between. In DNA form, the CDR3 reads TGTGCCATCAGTGACTCCTACGAGCAGTACTTC. The encoded protein is CAISDSYEQYF.

This clonotype was detected ten times or more. This chain uses TRBV5-1 with TRBJ2-3; TRBD2 might be the D (6 bases). Trimming stripped 5 bases from V and 0 bases from J, with 16 bases between. The germline gives CDR1 SGHRS, CDR2 YFSETQ. The CDR3 runs 16 residues. The CDR3: CASSKEGRGSTDTQYF. The DNA of the CDR3 is TGCGCCAGCAGTAAGGAGGGCCGAGGTAGCACAGATACGCAGTATTTT.

This chain connects TRBV10-3 to TRBJ1-2; D not resolved. CDR3 length equals 12 residues. The V gene's germline CDR1 is ENHRY and CDR2 SYGVKD. Trimming cost V 6 bases and J 4 bases, with 9 bases left between them. In DNA form, the CDR3 reads TGTGCCATCAGCGGGAGCTCCTATGGCTACACCTTC. This translates into CAISGSSYGYTF.

This clonotype has ten or more counts. The V and J genes are TRBV3-1 and TRBJ1-1, with TRBD1 matching over 8 bases. The J segment lost 5 bases and the V segment lost 5 bases, leaving 7 bases of the junction unmatched. This CDR3 has 14 residues. Germline-derived CDR1 and CDR2 are LGHDT and YNNKEL (reference sequence). CDR3 in amino acids: CASSSDRGWTEAFF. The CDR3 DNA reads TGTGCCAGCAGCTCCGACAGGGGCTGGACTGAAGCTTTCTTT.

There are many counts of this clonotype. V gene TRBV7-3 combines with J gene TRBJ2-2; D is unresolved. The CDR3 length is 15 residues. In germline, CDR1 is SGHTA, CDR2 FQGTGA. Deletions cut 5 bases from V and 0 bases from J, with 10 bases between. CDR3 nucleotide sequence: TGTGCCAGCAGCCCCACCCACGCGAACACCGGGGAGCTGTTTTTT. The encoded protein is CASSPTHANTGELFF.

This clonotype appeared many times. The chain employs TRBV11-2 and TRBJ2-2; 9 bases are shared with TRBD2. Germline V gene sequence: CDR1 SGHAT, CDR2 FQNNGV. The CDR3 spans 14 residues. Trimming removed 7 bases from V and 7 bases from J; junction bases left unmatched: 7. DNA for the CDR3: TGTGCCAGCATGCGGGAGGGCCTCGGCGGGGAGCTGTTTTTT. As protein: CASMREGLGGELFF.

Many counts were recorded for this clonotype. This sequence joins TRBV19 and TRBJ1-6; weak D call: TRBD1 (6 bases). The CDR3 length is 13 residues. The germline V gene has CDR1 LNHDA and CDR2 SQIVND (reference sequence). Trimming stripped 5 bases from V and 8 bases from J, with 10 bases between. This CDR3 reads CASSASGDSPLHF. In DNA, the CDR3 is TGTGCCAGTAGTGCATCAGGGGATTCACCCCTCCACTTT.

In this sample, this clonotype turned up many times. The chain joins TRBV2 to TRBJ2-1, with 8 bases fitting TRBD2. The CDR3 is 18 amino acids. The J segment lost 3 bases and the V segment lost 0 bases, leaving 10 bases of the junction unmatched. Germline V CDR1 and CDR2: SNHLY, FYNNEI. CDR3 protein: CASSEALTAGAVYNEQFF. The CDR3 DNA follows: TGTGCCAGCAGTGAAGCACTGACAGCGGGGGCGGTCTACAATGAGCAGTTCTTC.

The chain uses TRBV20-1 and TRBJ1-2, with a weak D call TRBD1 (6 bases). Trimming left V 6 bases short and J 3 bases short, with 11 bases between. CDR1 DFQATT and CDR2 SNEGSKA come from the germline V gene (reference sequence). CDR3 length: 12 amino acids. The CDR3 sequence: CSALRQDYGYTF. CDR3 in DNA: TGCAGTGCCCTTCGACAGGACTATGGCTACACCTTC.

The table lists this clonotype with many counts. The gene calls are TRBV5-5 and TRBJ2-2; D remains ambiguous. V was trimmed by 0 bases and J by 3 bases, leaving 6 bases between them. Germline V gives CDR1 SGHKS, CDR2 YYEKEE (reference sequence). The CDR3 is 14 amino acids. CDR3 coding DNA: TGTGCCAGCAGCTTGGGGACCCACACCGGGGAGCTGTTTTTT. Translated: CASSLGTHTGELFF.

This clonotype appeared many times. The chain recombines TRBV6-5 with TRBJ2-7, with 12 positions matching TRBD2. Germline lookup yields CDR1 MNHEY and CDR2 SVGAGI. The V segment lost 8 bases and the J segment 7 bases; nucleotides outside the gene matches: 12. The CDR3 runs to 15 residues. The CDR3 loop is CASHGETSGRREQYF. CDR3 in DNA: TGTGCCAGCCACGGCGAGACTAGCGGGAGAAGGGAGCAGTACTTC.

The gene calls are TRBV6-5 and TRBJ2-5; no definite D call. The germline V gene encodes CDR1 MNHEY and CDR2 SVGAGI. The CDR3 totals 13 residues. V was trimmed by 2 bases and J by 2 bases, leaving 6 bases between them. The DNA for the CDR3 is TGTGCCAGCAGTTACACAGATCAAGAGACCCAGTACTTC. It codes for CASSYTDQETQYF.

The table lists this clonotype with a count of one. The chain joins TRBV10-3 to TRBJ1-5; D unresolved. Germline assignment: CDR1 ENHRY and CDR2 SYGVKD. Trimming pared 5 bases from V and 3 bases from J, leaving 8 bases between. This CDR3 region has 13 residues. The CDR3: CAISTQANQPQHF. The DNA for the CDR3 is TGTGCCATCAGTACCCAAGCCAATCAGCCCCAGCATTTT.

This clonotype was seen repeatedly, ten times or more. The chain has TRBV6-6 and TRBJ2-1, with D perhaps matching TRBD1 (5 bases). CDR3 size: 17 residues. Germline V CDR1 and CDR2: MNHNY, SVGAGI (reference sequence). With 6 bases removed from V and 0 bases from J, the gap between germline ends came to 18 bases. The CDR3 here is CASSSGLPLSSYNEQFF. The CDR3 region has the DNA TGTGCCAGCAGCTCAGGGCTTCCCCTTAGCTCCTACAATGAGCAGTTCTTC.

This clonotype was recorded at least ten times. V usage is TRBV9 and J usage is TRBJ2-3, with D perhaps matching TRBD2 (5 bases). Per germline, CDR1 SGDLS and CDR2 YYNGEE. CDR3 size: 16 residues. Trimming removed 0 bases at V and 2 bases at J, with 13 bases between. CDR3 in amino acids: CASSVGGRQNTDTQYF. In DNA form, the CDR3 reads TGTGCCAGCAGCGTAGGCGGGCGGCAGAACACAGATACGCAGTATTTT.

This clonotype was observed many times. The gene calls are TRBV30 and TRBJ1-2; maybe TRBD1 (5 bases). V lost 0 bases and J 4 bases, leaving 9 bases between the germline ends. The CDR3 runs to 13 residues. The germline gives CDR1 GTSNPN, CDR2 SVGIG (reference sequence). The CDR3 DNA follows: TGTGCCTGGAGTGTCCAGGGCGCCTATGGCTACACCTTC. The encoded protein is CAWSVQGAYGYTF.

At least ten counts were recorded for this clonotype. This chain connects TRBV6-1 to TRBJ2-1; tentative D call: TRBD1 (5 bases). The V end lost 1 base, the J end lost 7 bases, and 14 bases lay between the germline ends. The V gene's germline CDR1 is MNHNS and CDR2 SASEGT. CDR3 length equals 15 residues. CDR3 protein: CASSEVWAPGNEQFF. Here the CDR3 DNA reads TGTGCCAGCAGTGAAGTGTGGGCGCCAGGGAATGAGCAGTTCTTC.

This clonotype was detected only a few times. The V gene is TRBV12-3 or TRBV12-4, the J gene TRBJ2-1; 13 bases align to TRBD2. The CDR3 has 20 amino acids. The ends lost 5 bases at V and 0 bases at J; junction bases unmatched: 13. CDR3 residues: CASSPDVGLAGMSSYNEQFF. DNA of the CDR3: TGTGCCAGCAGTCCGGACGTGGGACTAGCGGGAATGAGCTCCTACAATGAGCAGTTCTTC.

This clonotype was recorded at least ten times. The genes are TRBV9 and TRBJ1-1; 8 nucleotides agree with TRBD1. This CDR3 spans 14 amino acids. Germline V gives CDR1 SGDLS, CDR2 YYNGEE. With 2 bases clipped from V and 1 base from J, the junction kept 1 base outside the gene matches. The chain's CDR3 is CASSVDRENTEAFF. In DNA form, the CDR3 reads TGTGCCAGCAGCGTGGACAGGGAGAACACTGAAGCTTTCTTT.

This clonotype was seen many times. The chain has TRBV7-2 and TRBJ2-7, with 7 positions matching TRBD1. The length of the CDR3 is 14 residues. Losses at the gene ends were 6 bases for V and 1 base for J; bases not matched to a gene: 6. CDR1 and CDR2 (germline): SGHTA, FQGNSA. The CDR3 spells CASSRDSISYEQYF. CDR3 nucleotides: TGTGCCAGCAGTCGGGACAGCATTTCCTACGAGCAGTACTTC.